What follows is one T cell receptor beta chain and its context. Time point of the sample: peripheral blood 6 weeks after treatment start. From germline, CDR1 is SGHRS and CDR2 YFSETQ. The J segment lost 5 bases and the V segment lost 2 bases, leaving 2 bases of the junction unmatched. The CDR3 totals 14 residues. These data belong to a study of PD-L1 blockade in urothelial cancer. The protocol was immunoSEQ multiplex PCR, while the TCRdb copy is restricted to in-frame clones and leaves out a portion. Found here are 83,000 or so clones, less than 85% of them singletons; the top ten hold around 8.1%. The receptor was derived from a man aged 65 to 85 with urothelial cancer. The V and J genes are TRBV5-1 and TRBJ1-4, with TRBD1 matching over 8 bases. The material sequenced was PBMCs, taken around atezolizumab (anti-PD-L1) treatment. The CDR3 region is CASSLRQGNEKLFF. The CDR3 bases are TGCGCCAGCAGCTTAAGACAGGGGAATGAAAAACTGTTTTTT.